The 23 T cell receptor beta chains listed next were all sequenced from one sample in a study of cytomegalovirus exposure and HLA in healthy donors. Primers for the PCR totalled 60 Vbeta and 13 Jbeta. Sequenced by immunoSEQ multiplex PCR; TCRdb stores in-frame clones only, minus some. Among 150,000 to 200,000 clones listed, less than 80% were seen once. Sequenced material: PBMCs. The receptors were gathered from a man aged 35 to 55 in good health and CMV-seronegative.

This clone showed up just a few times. CDR3 sequence reads: CASSKQGPEQFF. The DNA for the CDR3 is TGTGCCAGCAGCAAACAGGGTCCTGAGCAGTTCTTC. V is TRBV7-8 and J is TRBJ2-1; weak D call: TRBD1 (6 bases). Germline V CDR1 and CDR2: SGHVS, FQNEAQ. The germline V and J ends were trimmed by 5 bases and 9 bases, with 11 bases remaining between them. The CDR3 contains 12 residues. The complete variable domain, with remaining parts taken from reference TRBV7-8 and TRBJ2-1, reads GAGVSQSPRYKVAKRGQDVALRCDPISGHVSLFWYQQALGQGPEFLTYFQNEAQLDKSGLPSDRFFAERPEGSVSTLKIQRTQQEDSAVYLCASSKQGPEQFFGPGTRLTVL.

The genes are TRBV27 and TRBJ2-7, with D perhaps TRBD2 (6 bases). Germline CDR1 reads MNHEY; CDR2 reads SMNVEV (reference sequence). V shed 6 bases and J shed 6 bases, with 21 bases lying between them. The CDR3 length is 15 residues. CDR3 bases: TGTGCCAGCAGCCGCAAGGGGCGGGACGCCGCCGAGCAGTACTTC. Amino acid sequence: CASSRKGRDAAEQYF.

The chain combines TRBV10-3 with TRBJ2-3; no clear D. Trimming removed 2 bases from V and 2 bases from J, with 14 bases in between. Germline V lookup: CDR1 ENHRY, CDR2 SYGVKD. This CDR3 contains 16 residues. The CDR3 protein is CAISETLDTSTDTQYF. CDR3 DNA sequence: TGTGCCATCAGTGAGACCCTAGATACCTCCACAGATACGCAGTATTTT.

The DNA of the CDR3 is TGTGCCAGCACGGTGAGCGCGGGCACAGATACGCAGTATTTT. Protein product: CASTVSAGTDTQYF. The gene calls are TRBV6-4 and TRBJ2-3; D remains unclear. The V gene's germline CDR1 is MRHNA and CDR2 SNTAGT. CDR3 size: 14 residues. V gave up 7 bases and J gave up 1 base, with 12 bases separating them.

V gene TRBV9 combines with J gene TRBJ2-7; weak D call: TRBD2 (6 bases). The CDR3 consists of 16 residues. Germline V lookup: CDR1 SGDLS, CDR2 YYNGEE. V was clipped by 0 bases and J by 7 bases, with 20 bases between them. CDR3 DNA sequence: TGTGCCAGCAGCGTAGAGTTTAGCGGATTATTGGGTGAGCAGTACTTC. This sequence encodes CASSVEFSGLLGEQYF.

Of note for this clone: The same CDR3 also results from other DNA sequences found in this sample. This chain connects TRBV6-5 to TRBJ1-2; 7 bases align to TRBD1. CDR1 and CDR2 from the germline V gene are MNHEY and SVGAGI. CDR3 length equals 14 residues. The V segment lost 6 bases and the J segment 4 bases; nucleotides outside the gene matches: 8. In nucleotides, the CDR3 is TGTGCCAGCAGCTACAAGACAGGGTTCTATGGCTACACCTTC. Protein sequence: CASSYKTGFYGYTF.

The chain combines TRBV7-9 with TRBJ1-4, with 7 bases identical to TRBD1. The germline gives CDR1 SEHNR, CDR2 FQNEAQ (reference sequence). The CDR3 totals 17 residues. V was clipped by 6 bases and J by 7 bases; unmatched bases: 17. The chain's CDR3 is CASRPPHRTGLTEKLFF. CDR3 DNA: TGTGCCAGCAGACCGCCCCATCGGACAGGTCTAACTGAAAAACTGTTTTTT.

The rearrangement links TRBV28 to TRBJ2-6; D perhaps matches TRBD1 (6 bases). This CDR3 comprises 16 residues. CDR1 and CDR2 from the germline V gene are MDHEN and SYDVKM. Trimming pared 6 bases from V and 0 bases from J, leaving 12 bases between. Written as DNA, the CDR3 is TGTGCCAGCAGAGAAACAGGGAACTCTGGGGCCAACGTCCTGACTTTC. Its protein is CASRETGNSGANVLTF.

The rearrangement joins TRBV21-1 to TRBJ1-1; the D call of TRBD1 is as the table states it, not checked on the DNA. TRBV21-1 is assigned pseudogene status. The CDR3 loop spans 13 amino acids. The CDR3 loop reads CASTNRITAEAFF. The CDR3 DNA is TGTGCCAGCACGAACAGGATAACGGCTGAAGCTTTCTTT.

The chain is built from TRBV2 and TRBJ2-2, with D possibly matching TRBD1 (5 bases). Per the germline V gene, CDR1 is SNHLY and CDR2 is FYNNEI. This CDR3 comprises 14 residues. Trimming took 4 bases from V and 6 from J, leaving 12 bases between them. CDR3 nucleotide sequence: TGTGCCAGCAGTGCCACGACAGAGGCCGGGGAGCTGTTTTTT. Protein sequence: CASSATTEAGELFF.

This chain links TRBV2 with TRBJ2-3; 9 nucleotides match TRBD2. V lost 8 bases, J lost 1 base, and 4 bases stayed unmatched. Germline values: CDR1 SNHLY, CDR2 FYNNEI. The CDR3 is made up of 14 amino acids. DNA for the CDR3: TGTGCCAGCGTCGCTAGCGGGGGCACAGATACGCAGTATTTT. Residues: CASVASGGTDTQYF.

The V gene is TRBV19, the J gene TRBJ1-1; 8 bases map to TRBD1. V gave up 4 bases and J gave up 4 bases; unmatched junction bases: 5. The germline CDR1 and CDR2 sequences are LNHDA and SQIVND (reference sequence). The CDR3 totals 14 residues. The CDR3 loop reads CASSTRTGPTEAFF. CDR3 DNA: TGTGCCAGTAGTACTCGGACAGGGCCCACTGAAGCTTTCTTT.

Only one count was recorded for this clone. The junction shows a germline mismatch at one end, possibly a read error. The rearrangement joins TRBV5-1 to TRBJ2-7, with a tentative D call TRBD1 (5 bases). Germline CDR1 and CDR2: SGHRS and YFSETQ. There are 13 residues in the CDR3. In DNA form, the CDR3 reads TGCGTCAGCAGCTCGGCCGCAGGGAACGAGCAGTACTTC. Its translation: CVSSSAAGNEQYF.

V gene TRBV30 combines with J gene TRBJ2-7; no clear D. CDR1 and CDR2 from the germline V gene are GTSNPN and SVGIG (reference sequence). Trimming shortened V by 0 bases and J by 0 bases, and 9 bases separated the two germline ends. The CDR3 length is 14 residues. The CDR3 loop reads CAWSVRRSSYEQYF. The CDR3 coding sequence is TGTGCCTGGAGTGTACGCCGGAGCTCCTACGAGCAGTACTTC.

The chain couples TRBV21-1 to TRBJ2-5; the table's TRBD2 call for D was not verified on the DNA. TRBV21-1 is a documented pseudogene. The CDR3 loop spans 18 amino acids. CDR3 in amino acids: CASSKVTSGPQGGETQYF. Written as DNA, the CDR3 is TGTGCCAGCAGCAAAGTGACTAGCGGACCTCAGGGAGGAGAGACCCAGTACTTC.

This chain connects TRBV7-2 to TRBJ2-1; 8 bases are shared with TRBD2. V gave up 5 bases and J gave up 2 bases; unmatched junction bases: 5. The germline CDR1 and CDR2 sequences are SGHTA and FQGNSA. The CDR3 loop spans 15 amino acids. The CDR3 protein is CASSPERGPYNEQFF. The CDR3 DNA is TGTGCCAGCAGCCCCGAGCGGGGGCCCTACAATGAGCAGTTCTTC. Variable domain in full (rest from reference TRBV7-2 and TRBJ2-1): GAGVSQSPSNKVTEKGKDVELRCDPISGHTALYWYRQSLGQGLEFLIYFQGNSAPDKSGLPSDRFSAERTGGSVSTLTIQRTQQEDSAVYLCASSPERGPYNEQFFGPGTRLTVL.

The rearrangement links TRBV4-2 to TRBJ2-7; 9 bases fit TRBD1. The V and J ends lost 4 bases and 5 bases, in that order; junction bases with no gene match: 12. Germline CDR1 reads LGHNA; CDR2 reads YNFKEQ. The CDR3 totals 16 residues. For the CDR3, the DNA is TGTGCCAGCAGCCCTCCCGAGGGACAGGGTACTCACGAGCAGTACTTC. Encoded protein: CASSPPEGQGTHEQYF.

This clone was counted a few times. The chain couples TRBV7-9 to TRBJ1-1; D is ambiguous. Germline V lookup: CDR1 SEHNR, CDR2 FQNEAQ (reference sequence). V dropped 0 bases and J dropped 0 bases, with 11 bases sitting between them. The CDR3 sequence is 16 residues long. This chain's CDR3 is CASSLAEGLMNTEAFF. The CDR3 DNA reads TGTGCCAGCAGCTTAGCGGAGGGTCTCATGAACACTGAAGCTTTCTTT.

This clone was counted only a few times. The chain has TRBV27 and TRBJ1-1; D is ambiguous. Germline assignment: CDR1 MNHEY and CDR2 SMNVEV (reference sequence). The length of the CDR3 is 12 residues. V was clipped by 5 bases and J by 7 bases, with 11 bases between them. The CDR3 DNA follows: TGTGCCAGCAGTAACCGGGAGCGTGAAGCTTTCTTT. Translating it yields CASSNREREAFF.

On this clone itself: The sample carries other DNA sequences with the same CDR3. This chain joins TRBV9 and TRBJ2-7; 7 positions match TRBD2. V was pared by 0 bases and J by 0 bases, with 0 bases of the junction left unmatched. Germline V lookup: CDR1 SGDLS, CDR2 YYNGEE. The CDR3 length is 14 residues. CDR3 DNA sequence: TGTGCCAGCAGCGTAGGCGGGAGCTCCTACGAGCAGTACTTC. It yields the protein CASSVGGSSYEQYF.

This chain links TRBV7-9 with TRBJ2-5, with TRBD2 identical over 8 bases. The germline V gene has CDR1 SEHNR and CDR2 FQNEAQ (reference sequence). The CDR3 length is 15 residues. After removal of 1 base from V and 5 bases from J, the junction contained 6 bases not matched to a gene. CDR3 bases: TGTGCCAGCAGCTTAGACGGGAGGGCTTGGGAGACCCAGTACTTC. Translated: CASSLDGRAWETQYF.

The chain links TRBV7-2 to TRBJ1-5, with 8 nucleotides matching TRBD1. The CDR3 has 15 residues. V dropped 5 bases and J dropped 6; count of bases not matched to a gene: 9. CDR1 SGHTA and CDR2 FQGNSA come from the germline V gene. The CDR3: CASSRTGMGPQPQHF. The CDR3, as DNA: TGTGCCAGCAGCAGGACAGGGATGGGTCCTCAGCCCCAGCATTTT. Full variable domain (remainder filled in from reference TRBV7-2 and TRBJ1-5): GAGVSQSPSNKVTEKGKDVELRCDPISGHTALYWYRQSLGQGLEFLIYFQGNSAPDKSGLPSDRFSAERTGGSVSTLTIQRTQQEDSAVYLCASSRTGMGPQPQHFGDGTRLSIL.

In DNA form, the CDR3 reads TGCGCCAGCAGCTCAAATCAGGGGGCTGGAAACACCATATATTTT. It translates to CASSSNQGAGNTIYF. The chain uses TRBV5-1 and TRBJ1-3; 7 positions match TRBD1. Trimming removed 3 bases from V and 2 bases from J; junction bases left unmatched: 5. The CDR3 spans 15 residues. Per germline, CDR1 SGHRS and CDR2 YFSETQ.